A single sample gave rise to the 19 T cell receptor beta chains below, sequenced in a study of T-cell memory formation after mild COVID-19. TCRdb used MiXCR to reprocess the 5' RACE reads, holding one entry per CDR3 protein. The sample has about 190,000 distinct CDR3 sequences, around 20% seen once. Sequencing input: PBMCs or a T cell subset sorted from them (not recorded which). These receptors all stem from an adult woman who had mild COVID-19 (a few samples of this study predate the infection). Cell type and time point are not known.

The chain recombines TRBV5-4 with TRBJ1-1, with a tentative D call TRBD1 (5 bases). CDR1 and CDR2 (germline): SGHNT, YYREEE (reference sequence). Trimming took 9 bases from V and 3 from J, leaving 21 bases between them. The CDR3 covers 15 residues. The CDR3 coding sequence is TGTGCCATGAAAAATCGGGAGGAAGGGGACACTGAAGCTTTCTTT. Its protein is CAMKNREEGDTEAFF.

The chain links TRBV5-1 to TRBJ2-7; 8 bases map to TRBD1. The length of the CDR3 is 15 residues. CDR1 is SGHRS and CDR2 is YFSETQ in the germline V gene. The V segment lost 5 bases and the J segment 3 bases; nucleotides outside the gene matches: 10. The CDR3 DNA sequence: TGCGCCAGCAGGGCACAGGGGGGACGGGGCTACGAGCAGTACTTC. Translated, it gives CASRAQGGRGYEQYF.

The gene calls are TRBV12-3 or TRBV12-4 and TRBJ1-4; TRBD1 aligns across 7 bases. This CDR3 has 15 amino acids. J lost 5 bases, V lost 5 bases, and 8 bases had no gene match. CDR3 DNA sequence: TGTGCCAGCAGTCCCACCCAGGGGGGAAATGAAAAACTGTTTTTT. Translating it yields CASSPTQGGNEKLFF.

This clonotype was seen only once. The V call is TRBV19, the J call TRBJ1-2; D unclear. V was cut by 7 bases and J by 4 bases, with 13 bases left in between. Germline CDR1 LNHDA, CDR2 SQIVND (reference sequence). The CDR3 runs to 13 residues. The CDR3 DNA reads TGTGCCAGTACCGACCCGTCTGGCTATGGCTACACCTTC. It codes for CASTDPSGYGYTF.

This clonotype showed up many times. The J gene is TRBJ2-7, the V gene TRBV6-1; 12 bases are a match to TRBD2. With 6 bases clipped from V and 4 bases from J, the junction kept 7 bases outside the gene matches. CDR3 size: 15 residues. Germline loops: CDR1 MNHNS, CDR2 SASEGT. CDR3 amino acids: CASRDRTSGAYEQYF. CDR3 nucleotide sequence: TGTGCCAGCAGAGACCGGACTAGCGGGGCTTACGAGCAGTACTTC.

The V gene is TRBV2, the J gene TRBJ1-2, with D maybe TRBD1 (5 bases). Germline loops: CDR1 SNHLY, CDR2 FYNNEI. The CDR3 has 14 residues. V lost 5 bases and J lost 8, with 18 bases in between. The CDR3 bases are TGTGCCAGCAGTAGAGGACTCGGGGGAGGCGGCTACACCTTC. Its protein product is CASSRGLGGGGYTF.

The CDR3 DNA sequence: TGCGCCAGCAGCTTGGCCAAGACAGGTGACTGGTCCGGGGAGCTGTTTTTT. It codes for CASSLAKTGDWSGELFF. V is TRBV5-1 and J is TRBJ2-2; D is perhaps TRBD1 (6 bases). The CDR3 contains 17 residues. The ends were cut back, 0 bases at V and 6 bases at J, with 18 bases in the middle. In germline, CDR1 is SGHRS, CDR2 YFSETQ. The full variable domain, its missing parts supplied by reference TRBV5-1 and TRBJ2-2, is KAGVTQTPRYLIKTRGQQVTLSCSPISGHRSVSWYQQTPGQGLQFLFEYFSETQRNKGNFPGRFSGRQFSNSRSEMNVSTLELGDSALYLCASSLAKTGDWSGELFFGEGSRLTVL.

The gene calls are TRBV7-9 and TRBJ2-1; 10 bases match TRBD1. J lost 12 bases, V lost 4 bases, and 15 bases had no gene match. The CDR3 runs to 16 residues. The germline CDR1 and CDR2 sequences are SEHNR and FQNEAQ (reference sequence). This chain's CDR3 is CASSSSGTGVRIWQFF. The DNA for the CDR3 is TGTGCCAGCAGCTCATCCGGGACAGGGGTGAGAATCTGGCAGTTCTTC.

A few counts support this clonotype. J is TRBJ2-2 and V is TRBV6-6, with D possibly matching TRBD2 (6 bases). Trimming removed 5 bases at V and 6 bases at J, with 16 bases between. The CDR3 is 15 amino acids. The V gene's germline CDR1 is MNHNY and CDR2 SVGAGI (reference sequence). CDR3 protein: CASSDRRGRAGELFF. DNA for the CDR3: TGTGCCAGCAGTGATCGGCGGGGTAGGGCCGGGGAGCTGTTTTTT.

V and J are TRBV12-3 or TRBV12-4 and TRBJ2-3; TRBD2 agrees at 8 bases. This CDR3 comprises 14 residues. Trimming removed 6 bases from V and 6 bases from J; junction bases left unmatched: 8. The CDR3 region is CASSRTSGGDTQYF. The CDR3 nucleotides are TGTGCCAGCAGCCGTACAAGCGGGGGTGATACGCAGTATTTT.

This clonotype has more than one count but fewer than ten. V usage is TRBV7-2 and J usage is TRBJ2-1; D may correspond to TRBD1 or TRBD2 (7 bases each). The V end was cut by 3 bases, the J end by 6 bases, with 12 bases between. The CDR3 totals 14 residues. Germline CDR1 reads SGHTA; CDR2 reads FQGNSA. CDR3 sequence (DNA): TGTGCCAGCAGCTTCCCAGGGGGGGGCAATGAGCAGTTCTTC. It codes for CASSFPGGGNEQFF.

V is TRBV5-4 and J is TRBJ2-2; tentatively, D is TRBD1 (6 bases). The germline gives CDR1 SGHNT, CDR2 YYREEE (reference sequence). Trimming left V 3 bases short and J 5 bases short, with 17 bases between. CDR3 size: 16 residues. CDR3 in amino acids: CASSYKQGTTTGELFF. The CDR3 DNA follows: TGTGCCAGCAGCTACAAACAGGGTACCACGACCGGGGAGCTGTTTTTT.

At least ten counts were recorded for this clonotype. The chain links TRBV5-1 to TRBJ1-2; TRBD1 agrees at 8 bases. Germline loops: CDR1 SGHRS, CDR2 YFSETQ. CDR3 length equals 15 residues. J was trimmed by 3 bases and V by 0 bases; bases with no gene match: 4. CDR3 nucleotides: TGCGCCAGCAGCTTGGATACAGGGGGATACTATGGCTACACCTTC. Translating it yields CASSLDTGGYYGYTF.

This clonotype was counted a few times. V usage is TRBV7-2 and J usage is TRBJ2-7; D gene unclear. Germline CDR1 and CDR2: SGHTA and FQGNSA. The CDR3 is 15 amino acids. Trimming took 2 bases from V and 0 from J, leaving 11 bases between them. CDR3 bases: TGTGCCAGCAGCTTAACGTCGGCCAGCTCCTACGAGCAGTACTTC. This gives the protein CASSLTSASSYEQYF.

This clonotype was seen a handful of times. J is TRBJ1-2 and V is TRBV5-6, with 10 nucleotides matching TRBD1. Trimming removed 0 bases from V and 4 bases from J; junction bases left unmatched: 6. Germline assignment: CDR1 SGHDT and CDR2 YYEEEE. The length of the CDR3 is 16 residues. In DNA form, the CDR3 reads TGTGCCAGCAGCTTGGATCGGACAGGGGGTACCTATGGCTACACCTTC. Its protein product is CASSLDRTGGTYGYTF.

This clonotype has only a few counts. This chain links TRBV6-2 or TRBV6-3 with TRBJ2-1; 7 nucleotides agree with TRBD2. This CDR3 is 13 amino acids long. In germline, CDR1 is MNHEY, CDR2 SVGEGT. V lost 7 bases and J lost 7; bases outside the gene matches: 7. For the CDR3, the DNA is TGTGCCAGCACTTGGGGGGGATCTAATGAGCAGTTCTTC. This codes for CASTWGGSNEQFF.

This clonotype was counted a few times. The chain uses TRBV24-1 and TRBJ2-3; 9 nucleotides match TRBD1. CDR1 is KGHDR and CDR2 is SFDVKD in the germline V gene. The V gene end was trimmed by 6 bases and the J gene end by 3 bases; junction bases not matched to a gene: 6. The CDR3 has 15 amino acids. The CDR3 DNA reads TGTGCCACCAGTCTGACGGGACAGGGAACAGATACGCAGTATTTT. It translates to CATSLTGQGTDTQYF.

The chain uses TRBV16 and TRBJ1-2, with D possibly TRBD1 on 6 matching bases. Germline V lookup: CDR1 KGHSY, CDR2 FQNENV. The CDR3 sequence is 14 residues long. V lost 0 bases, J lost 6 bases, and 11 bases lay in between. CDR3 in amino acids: CASSQSAQGDGYTF. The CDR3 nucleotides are TGTGCCAGCAGCCAATCGGCACAGGGTGATGGCTACACCTTC.

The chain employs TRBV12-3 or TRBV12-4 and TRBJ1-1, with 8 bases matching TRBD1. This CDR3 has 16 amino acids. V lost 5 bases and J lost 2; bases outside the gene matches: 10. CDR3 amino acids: CASSPNLGQGNTEAFF. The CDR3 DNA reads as TGTGCCAGCAGTCCAAACCTCGGACAGGGAAACACTGAAGCTTTCTTT.